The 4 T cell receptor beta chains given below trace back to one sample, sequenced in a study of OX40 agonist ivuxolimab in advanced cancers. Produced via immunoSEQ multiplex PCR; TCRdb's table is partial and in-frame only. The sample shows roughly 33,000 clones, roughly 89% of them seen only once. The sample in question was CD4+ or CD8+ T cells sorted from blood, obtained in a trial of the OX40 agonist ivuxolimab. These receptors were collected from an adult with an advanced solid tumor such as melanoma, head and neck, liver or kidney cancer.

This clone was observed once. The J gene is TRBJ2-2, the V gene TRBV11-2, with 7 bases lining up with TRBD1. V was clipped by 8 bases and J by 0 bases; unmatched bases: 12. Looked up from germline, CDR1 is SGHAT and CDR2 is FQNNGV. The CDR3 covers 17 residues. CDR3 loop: CASDLGPGQANTGELFF. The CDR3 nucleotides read TGTGCCAGCGACCTCGGTCCTGGACAGGCGAACACCGGGGAGCTGTTTTTT.

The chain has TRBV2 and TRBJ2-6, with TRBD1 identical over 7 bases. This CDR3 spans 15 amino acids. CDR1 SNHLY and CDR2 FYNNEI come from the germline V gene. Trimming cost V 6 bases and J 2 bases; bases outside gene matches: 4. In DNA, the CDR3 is TGTGCCAGCAGACAGACAGGGACTGGGGCCAACGTCCTGACTTTC. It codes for CASRQTGTGANVLTF.

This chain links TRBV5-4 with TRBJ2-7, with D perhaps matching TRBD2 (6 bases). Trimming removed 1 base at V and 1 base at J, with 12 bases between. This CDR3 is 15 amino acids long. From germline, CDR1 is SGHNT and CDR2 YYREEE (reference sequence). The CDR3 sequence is CASSLRAGRSYEQYF. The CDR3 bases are TGTGCCAGCAGCTTGAGGGCGGGAAGGTCCTACGAGCAGTACTTC.

The DNA of the CDR3 is TGTGCCAGCAGCTTATCCCGGGACACCACTGAAGCTTTCTTT. This encodes CASSLSRDTTEAFF. The J gene is TRBJ1-1, the V gene TRBV7-2; a possible D gene is TRBD1 (6 bases). Germline V CDR1 and CDR2: SGHTA, FQGNSA. The CDR3 sequence is 14 residues long. Trimming removed 2 bases at V and 4 bases at J, with 11 bases between.